This T cell receptor (beta chain) is drawn from a study of CD8+ T cells in alopecia areata. Details on this clone: Its antigen is unknown.

General observations from the study: In lesional scalp, particularly from alopecia totalis/universalis, clonality was higher than in normal scalp.

The CDR3 has 13 residues. Germline CDR1 reads GTSNPN; CDR2 reads SVGIG (reference sequence). Germline trimming cut 4 bases from V and 3 bases from J; bases unmatched to any gene: 3. RNA was isolated and reverse transcribed to cDNA, the sequencing template. TCRdb's copy holds only in-frame clones and misses some; the assay was immunoSEQ multiplex PCR. Among 150,000 or so clones listed, 50% to 65% were seen once. It was from PBMCs that CD4+ and CD8+ T cells were sorted. The clonotype was recovered from a human donor in good health. The chain links TRBV30 to TRBJ1-1; 9 bases fit TRBD1. Material: CD4+ T cells sorted from blood. The CDR3 region has the DNA TGTGCCTGGAAGGGACAGGGATACACTGAAGCTTTCTTT. Amino acid sequence: CAWKGQGYTEAFF.